These T cell receptor beta chains were read from a single sample in a study of control samples from healthy donors and cancer patients. TCRdb's table, derived via immunoSEQ multiplex PCR, lists solely in-frame clones and lacks some. The table lists about 65,000 clones, just over 90% of them singletons. Material: PBMCs. The source of these receptors is a woman aged 50 to 60 with colorectal cancer. Both conserved end residues are part of each CDR3. A D gene is named only where the DNA matches it firmly. Clone sizes are given selectively: once, few, many, or a class where the clone is expanded.

size: NA
D: NA
V: TRBV7-8
J: TRBJ2-7
DNA: TGTGCCAGTAAGAGACGGGGACGCTACGAGCAGTACTTC
CDR3: CASKRRGRYEQYF

size: NA
D: NA
V: TRBV11-1
J: TRBJ2-1
DNA: TGTGCCAGCAAACGGGGACCTTCCTACAATGAGCAGTTCTTC
CDR3: CASKRGPSYNEQFF

size: NA
D: TRBD1
V: TRBV6-1
J: TRBJ2-3
DNA: TGTGCCAGCAGTGAACCGGGACAGCTAATTAACCACCGGAGCACAGATACGCAGTATTTT
CDR3: CASSEPGQLINHRSTDTQYF

size: NA
D: TRBD1
V: TRBV2
J: TRBJ1-2
DNA: TGTGCCAGCACAGGGGGTTTCTATGGCTACACCTTC
CDR3: CASTGGFYGYTF

size: few
D: NA
V: TRBV9
J: TRBJ1-1
DNA: TGTGCCAGCAGCAAACGACCGGGACCTCCGCCTCACACTGAAGCTTTCTTT
CDR3: CASSKRPGPPPHTEAFF

size: NA
D: NA
V: TRBV11-2
J: TRBJ2-3
DNA: TGTGCCAGCAGCTTAGGAGGCGGTGGGGCAGATACGCAGTATTTT
CDR3: CASSLGGGGADTQYF

size: NA
D: TRBD2
V: TRBV10-3
J: TRBJ2-3
DNA: TGTGCCACTCGGGTGGCTAGCGGACGAGGGGAAATCGGCACAGATACGCAGTATTTT
CDR3: CATRVASGRGEIGTDTQYF

size: NA
D: NA
V: TRBV29-1
J: TRBJ1-5
DNA: TGCAGCGTTGGGGCAGGGTTGGAGCCCCAGCATTTT
CDR3: CSVGAGLEPQHF

size: NA
D: NA
V: TRBV30
J: TRBJ1-1
DNA: TGTGCCTGGAGTGTAACGGGTGCTCAAGCTTTCTTT
CDR3: CAWSVTGAQAFF

size: NA
D: TRBD1
V: TRBV10-3
J: TRBJ1-2
DNA: TGTGCCACAACGACAGGGGACTATGGCTACACCTTC
CDR3: CATTTGDYGYTF

size: NA
D: TRBD1
V: TRBV2
J: TRBJ1-2
DNA: TGTGCCAGCAGAGGGGATGTGGGGACAGGGGTGAGCTACACCTTC
CDR3: CASRGDVGTGVSYTF

size: NA
D: NA
V: TRBV5-6
J: TRBJ2-7
DNA: TGTGCCAGCAGCCTGGGATTCAACAGGGAGTACGAGCAGTACTTC
CDR3: CASSLGFNREYEQYF

size: NA
D: NA
V: TRBV2
J: TRBJ2-7
DNA: TGTGCCAGCAGTGGCAGCCGAGAGGGTGAGCAGTACTTC
CDR3: CASSGSREGEQYF

size: NA
D: NA
V: TRBV5-1
J: TRBJ2-3
DNA: TGCGCCAGCACGACCGTAGGCACAGATACGCAGTATTTT
CDR3: CASTTVGTDTQYF

size: NA
D: NA
V: TRBV27
J: TRBJ2-7
DNA: TGTGCCAGCAGTTCAAACTGGCTTGAACAGGACTACGAGCAGTACTTC
CDR3: CASSSNWLEQDYEQYF

size: NA
D: NA
V: TRBV5-1
J: TRBJ2-4
DNA: TGCGCCAGCAGCTCCGACAATCTAAACATTCAGTACTTC
CDR3: CASSSDNLNIQYF

size: NA
D: NA
V: TRBV3-1/TRBV3-2
J: TRBJ2-6
DNA: TGTGCCAGCAGCCAAGGCGGACGGAACTCTGGGGCCAACGTCCTGACTTTC
CDR3: CASSQGGRNSGANVLTF

size: NA
D: TRBD1
V: TRBV19
J: TRBJ1-1
DNA: TGTGCCAGTAGTCCCAGGGGGCCCAACACTGAAGCTTTCTTT
CDR3: CASSPRGPNTEAFF

size: NA
D: NA
V: TRBV7-8
J: TRBJ2-1
DNA: TGTGCCAGCAGTAACATCCAGGCCGGATACAATGAGCAGTTCTTC
CDR3: CASSNIQAGYNEQFF

size: NA
D: TRBD2
V: TRBV6-5
J: TRBJ2-7
DNA: TGTGCCAGCAGTTACTCGGCTAGCGGGACCTACGAGCAGTACTTC
CDR3: CASSYSASGTYEQYF

size: few
D: NA
V: TRBV6-1
J: TRBJ2-5
DNA: TGTGCCAGCAGTGAAGCGCTTCGGGAGACCCAGTACTTC
CDR3: CASSEALRETQYF

size: NA
D: TRBD1
V: TRBV19
J: TRBJ1-3
DNA: TGTGCCAGTACTGCAGGGGGTCCTGGAAACACCATATATTTT
CDR3: CASTAGGPGNTIYF

size: once
D: TRBD1
V: TRBV5-6
J: TRBJ1-4
DNA: TGTGCCAGCAGCTCCGCCCGGACAGGGAACGAAAAACTGTTTTTT
CDR3: CASSSARTGNEKLFF

size: NA
D: NA
V: TRBV6-1
J: TRBJ2-3
DNA: TGTGCCAGCAGTGAGGGACCCAGTACAGATACGCAGTATTTT
CDR3: CASSEGPSTDTQYF

size: NA
D: TRBD1
V: TRBV4-1
J: TRBJ2-1
DNA: TGCGCCAGCAGCCAAGTAGGGACAGGGGGCTCCTACAATGAGCAGTTCTTC
CDR3: CASSQVGTGGSYNEQFF

size: NA
D: TRBD1
V: TRBV6-6
J: TRBJ1-4
DNA: TGTGCCAGCAGTACAGACAGGGGCCGAGAAAAACTGTTTTTT
CDR3: CASSTDRGREKLFF

size: once
D: TRBD1
V: TRBV19
J: TRBJ1-5
DNA: TGTGCCAGTAGTGGACAGGGAGGTCAGCCCCAGCATTTT
CDR3: CASSGQGGQPQHF

size: NA
D: TRBD2
V: TRBV25-1
J: TRBJ2-7
DNA: TGTGCCAGCAGTGAATGGACTAGCGGGGGGTTCGAGCAGTACTTC
CDR3: CASSEWTSGGFEQYF

size: once
D: TRBD1
V: TRBV30
J: TRBJ1-4
DNA: TGTGCCGGGTCGGACAGGGTCTGGGCAACTAATGAAAAACTGTTTTTT
CDR3: CAGSDRVWATNEKLFF